This T cell receptor (beta chain) was sequenced in a study of immune cell composition in non-small cell lung cancer. Overall study: Histologic subtype was mainly adenocarcinoma or squamous cell carcinoma.

Using immunoSEQ multiplex PCR, the repertoire was profiled, and TCRdb retains in-frame clones only, with some absent. The sample holds around 4,400 clones, around 78% seen once. Whole-study findings and limits: Lung adenocarcinomas had lower top 10 clone scores and clonality than squamous tumours.

A note on this clone: What it recognizes is unknown.

The CDR3 has 15 residues. J gave up 7 bases and V 7 bases, and 10 bases lay outside the gene matches. The germline V gene encodes CDR1 MNHEY and CDR2 SMNVEV (reference sequence). DNA was extracted from unsorted cell suspensions stored frozen. The chain links TRBV27 to TRBJ2-2, with 9 bases that match TRBD1. This TCR was sampled from a human donor with non-small cell lung cancer. Sequencing was performed on lung tumor tissue. CDR3 in DNA: TGTGCCAGCAAAACAGGGGGCGCCGCCAACGGGGAGCTGTTTTTT. It translates to CASKTGGAANGELFF.